This entry is about one T cell receptor beta chain. The table lists this clone with a count of one. There is no known antigen for this receptor. There are no base qualities to consult, and no much larger clone falls within one base. The sample comes from a study of cytomegalovirus exposure and HLA in healthy donors (dated by TCRdb to about 2017). Broadly, across the study: According to a later analysis, one platform produced both the 120 validation repertoires and the 666 repertoires of the first cohort. The aim of the study was to test whether cataloging public T cell receptors could identify signatures of past pathogen exposure. Along with the approximately 700-subject first cohort, a separate validation cohort of over a hundred different subjects was used. The study combined high-throughput TCR immunosequencing, statistical association of individual TCRs with disease status, and machine learning to predict cytomegalovirus infection status. What the research found in general, with its limitations: A later analysis had no HLA typing for the validation cohort, so co-occurrence there was scored across all 120 or so repertoires. Across donors, most TCR sequences were observed very rarely, whereas some public TCRs were present in many individuals. The classifier was reported to diagnose cytomegalovirus status with high specificity and sensitivity in both the original and validation cohorts. A total of 164 TCR beta chains were listed by the study as associated with cytomegalovirus. It was suggested by the authors that the approach could potentially be generalized to other disease states and immunological phenotypes. In a later analysis, TCRs clustered in the first cohort were found to also tend to co-occur in the roughly 120 validation repertoires, with 90% to 95% of cluster scores above 0. A few of the identified cytomegalovirus-associated TCR beta chains were confirmed in vitro to be specific for cytomegalovirus antigens.

Donors formed part of the validation cohort, which comprised fewer than 150 subjects and was distinct from the first cohort of some 700 subjects. Libraries were made using the immunoSEQ multiplex PCR assay. Regarding the original processing steps: A statistical classification framework was developed to diagnose cytomegalovirus status using the catalog of TCR beta chain sequences. In TCRdb, the immuneACCESS table is reduced to in-frame sequences with V and J assigned. These tables do not hold every clone; where another copy was compared, an unresolved V gene accounts for under half, and the others remain unexplained. V and J calls and clone size are those listed in that table; D and trimming were worked out from the DNA. The sample records about 98,000 clones, about 88% of which are singletons. Around 6% of the sample is taken by the ten largest. Input material: PBMCs. This receptor was obtained from a young man in good health and CMV-seropositive.

The sequenced DNA is TGCGCCAGCAGCTTCCGACCGGGAGAAAACTATGGCTACACCTTC. Its protein product is CASSFRPGENYGYTF. The V gene is TRBV5-1 and the J gene is TRBJ1-2; the D gene identity is not certain. V is pared back by 2 bases and J by 2 bases, with 13 bases lying between the germline termini. CDR1 and CDR2 are drawn from the germline V gene: SGHRS, YFSETQ. There are 15 amino acids in the CDR3, from cysteine to phenylalanine inclusive. The kept DNA is CDR3 alone, 45 bases in frame from the first base.